This T cell receptor (beta chain) is from a study of glioma-infiltrating T cells after dendritic cell vaccination. About the research overall: Three intradermal dendritic cell vaccine injections were given every two weeks.

Sequencing was performed with immunoSEQ multiplex PCR; in TCRdb, only in-frame clones are kept and a portion is missing. This table has about 76,000 clones, roughly 84% appearing once. The CDR3 consists of 14 residues. With 4 bases removed from V and 3 bases from J, the gap between germline ends came to 10 bases. CDR1 is ENHRY and CDR2 is SYGVKD in the germline V gene. Time point in this sample: after dendritic cell vaccination, including at tumor progression/relapse. Only patients with spare fresh-frozen tumor and over two years of follow-up were included. No glioblastoma patient carried an isocitrate dehydrogenase mutation.

Sequences were derived from blood, sampled after dendritic cell vaccination. This chain connects TRBV10-3 to TRBJ1-5, with TRBD1 as a possible D gene (6 bases). The sequence was collected from a human donor with glioblastoma. CDR3 nucleotide sequence: TGTGCCATCAGTGCCACAGGGAACAATCAGCCCCAGCATTTT. Translation: CAISATGNNQPQHF.